This TCR beta chain was identified in a study of blood T cells in healthy people across ages. On the study more broadly: For every two T cells, template switching captured about one barcoded beta molecule. Study-wide points: Because sorting was not performed, PBMCs prevented conclusive naive versus antigen-experienced comparison.

A word on this clonotype: Its target is unknown.

Combining a sample-barcoded 5' primer with a J-beta primer mix, a second PCR ran for about 7 to 12 cycles. From the 5' RACE reads, TCRdb called clonotypes with MiXCR, one entry per CDR3 protein. Of fewer than 950,000 distinct CDR3 sequences in the sample, 53% are singletons; the top ten hold about 42%. The sequenced material came from blood. The receptor comes from an older man in good health.

DNA for the CDR3: TGCAGTGCTAGAGACCCGACTAGCGAAGGAGATACGCAGTATTTT. It encodes CSARDPTSEGDTQYF. The J gene is TRBJ2-3, the V gene TRBV20-1; 8 positions agree with TRBD2. Trimming at V came to 0 bases and at J to 5 bases, leaving 7 bases not matched to a gene. Germline CDR1 is DFQATT and CDR2 is SNEGSKA (reference sequence). This CDR3 spans 15 amino acids.